This TCR beta chain was sequenced during a study of blood T cell repertoires in COVID-19. Whole-study context: Sample material is recorded as cDNA or gDNA derived from T cells, B-cell-depleted T cells, or PBMCs.

This table comes from immunoSEQ multiplex PCR, and its TCRdb copy is limited to in-frame clones, with some not included. The data contain about 170,000 clones, around 89% of them singletons. Unmatched junction bases numbered 5, after V lost 0 bases and J lost 6 bases. CDR3 length: 15 residues. Germline CDR1 reads ENHRY; CDR2 reads SYGVKD. The age range of participants was about 18 to 95 years, with residence in about two dozen US areas. The TCR comes from a woman in her late teens or twenties who had recovered from COVID-19. This chain uses TRBV10-3 with TRBJ2-1; 7 positions agree with TRBD1. The sequenced sample consisted of PBMCs or T cells enriched from blood (not recorded which). CDR3 protein: CAISESRTGTNEQFF. The CDR3, as DNA: TGTGCCATCAGTGAGTCGAGGACAGGTACCAATGAGCAGTTCTTC.